Sequencing of this T cell receptor beta chain was carried out in a study of Tregs in tolerant kidney transplant recipients. Study results and limitations: Expanding Tregs on activated donor B cells appeared to best identify donor-specific TCRbeta clones. No direct test of biological reproducibility was done here. Findings come from small patient numbers and require larger validation.

Thawed PBMCs were FACS-sorted into unstimulated CD4+CD25+CD127- regulatory T cells, CD4+CD25- non-regulatory cells, CD4 and CD8 cells. Of note for this clone: Antigen specificity is unknown.

Generated by immunoSEQ multiplex PCR, the TCRdb table keeps only in-frame clones and is missing some. The sample holds about 240,000 clones, roughly 84% seen once. The sample consisted of CD4+ T cells from blood. This sequence originates from a human donor in good health.

CDR3 bases: TGTGCCTGGAGCCGAAAGGGATACGGCTACACCTTC. Amino acid sequence: CAWSRKGYGYTF. This sequence joins TRBV30 and TRBJ1-2; no reliable D call. Trimming removed 3 bases at V and 8 bases at J, with 13 bases between. Germline V gene data show CDR1 as GTSNPN and CDR2 as SVGIG (reference sequence). The CDR3 spans 12 residues.